A single sample gave rise to the 20 T cell receptor beta chains below, sequenced in a study of shared clonotypes between healthy human individuals (TCRdb year 2020). Library preparation employed the immunoSEQ multiplex PCR assay. TCRdb stores this immuneACCESS table with in-frame sequences only. Part of the clones is absent; in the studies checked, under half of the shortfall reflects unresolved V genes, and no reason is known for the rest. Counted in this sample were millions of clones; approximately 95% of them appeared once. The top ten clonotypes cover approximately 0.4% of the sample. The sequencing sample was made of naive CD4+ T cells from PBMCs. The sample's cell subset or site, from its label and the paper: CD45RA+ positively selected. These receptors all come from a man between 18 and 29 years old in good health. Some clones in this sample may be carry-over from other donors' samples.

The V call is TRBV14, the J call TRBJ2-3; D is unresolved. The CDR3 extends over 15 amino acids. The germline V gene encodes CDR1 SGHDN and CDR2 FVKESK. The V gene lost 2 bases and the J gene lost 2 bases, with 11 bases spanning the gap. CDR3 sequence reads: CASSQNVLVTDTQYF. The CDR3 DNA is TGTGCCAGCAGCCAAAATGTCCTCGTCACAGATACGCAGTATTTT.

This clone was found once. V is TRBV5-4 and J is TRBJ2-3, with TRBD2 identical over 7 bases. Germline CDR1 and CDR2: SGHNT and YYREEE (reference sequence). The CDR3 is 15 amino acids. J was trimmed by 5 bases and V by 1 base; bases with no gene match: 7. The CDR3: CASSLYAGDRDTQYF. The CDR3 bases are TGTGCCAGCAGCTTGTACGCGGGAGATAGAGATACGCAGTATTTT. The whole variable domain, filled in from reference TRBV5-4 and TRBJ2-3, reads ETGVTQSPTHLIKTRGQQVTLRCSSQSGHNTVSWYQQALGQGPQFIFQYYREEENGRGNFPPRFSGLQFPNYSSELNVNALELDDSALYLCASSLYAGDRDTQYFGPGTRLTVL.

J is TRBJ1-2 and V is TRBV27, with 7 nucleotides matching TRBD1. The V gene end was trimmed by 5 bases and the J gene end by 2 bases; junction bases not matched to a gene: 8. Germline V gene sequence: CDR1 MNHEY, CDR2 SMNVEV (reference sequence). CDR3 length: 15 amino acids. The CDR3 reads CASSGRQGANYGYTF. The CDR3 DNA is TGTGCCAGCAGTGGTCGACAGGGAGCGAACTATGGCTACACCTTC.

This clone has more than one count but fewer than ten. This chain connects TRBV19 to TRBJ1-2, with D hard to call. V gave up 4 bases and J gave up 4 bases, with 10 bases separating them. CDR3 length: 13 residues. Germline CDR1 is LNHDA and CDR2 is SQIVND (reference sequence). The CDR3 nucleotides are TGTGCCAGTAGTACCCACGTGGTCTATGGCTACACCTTC. The encoded protein is CASSTHVVYGYTF.

J is TRBJ1-2 and V is TRBV6-4; D is possibly TRBD1 (5 bases). Germline lookup yields CDR1 MRHNA and CDR2 SNTAGT. Between the trimmed V and J ends, which lost 2 bases and 6 bases, there was a span of 22 bases. This CDR3 comprises 17 residues. This chain's CDR3 is CASSDPSGTVKADGYTF. For the CDR3, the DNA is TGTGCCAGCAGTGACCCCTCAGGGACGGTCAAGGCGGATGGCTACACCTTC.

This rearrangement joins TRBV19 to TRBJ2-5; 11 positions match TRBD1. CDR1 and CDR2 from the germline V gene are LNHDA and SQIVND (reference sequence). V lost 4 bases, J lost 4 bases, and 5 bases stayed unmatched. This CDR3 has 15 amino acids. CDR3 sequence: CASSTGQGVVETQYF. In DNA, the CDR3 is TGTGCCAGTAGTACGGGACAGGGGGTGGTAGAGACCCAGTACTTC.

The chain couples TRBV5-1 to TRBJ2-1; no firm D call. The length of the CDR3 is 15 residues. From germline, CDR1 is SGHRS and CDR2 YFSETQ. V was cut by 1 base and J by 5 bases, with 13 bases left in between. CDR3 in DNA: TGCGCCAGCAGCTTGCCCTCGATACCCCACAATGAGCAGTTCTTC. Translating it yields CASSLPSIPHNEQFF.

V gene TRBV5-1 combines with J gene TRBJ2-1; 8 bases map to TRBD2. J gave up 4 bases and V 3 bases, and 9 bases lay outside the gene matches. The CDR3 extends over 16 amino acids. In germline, CDR1 is SGHRS, CDR2 YFSETQ. The CDR3 bases are TGCGCCAGCAGCTGGGGTGCGGGAGGCGTATACAATGAGCAGTTCTTC. Translating it yields CASSWGAGGVYNEQFF.

In this sample, this clone turned up once. The chain employs TRBV29-1 and TRBJ2-7, with D tentatively TRBD2 (6 bases). Trimming shortened V by 3 bases and J by 9 bases, and 18 bases separated the two germline ends. The CDR3 covers 13 residues. In germline, CDR1 is SQVTM, CDR2 ANQGSEA. CDR3 coding DNA: TGCAGCGTTGAGAGGCCCCCTAGGCGGGGGCAGTACTTC. It is translated as CSVERPPRRGQYF.

This clone was detected only a few times. The V gene is TRBV28, the J gene TRBJ1-5; possible D gene TRBD1, 6 bases. In germline, CDR1 is MDHEN, CDR2 SYDVKM. Trimming removed 9 bases at V and 2 bases at J, with 11 bases between. The length of the CDR3 is 13 residues. The CDR3 DNA sequence: TGTGCCAGTATTAGACAGGGCAATCAGCCCCAGCATTTT. Its protein product is CASIRQGNQPQHF.

This clone was detected only once. The sample carries other DNA sequences with the same CDR3. This chain links TRBV6-5 with TRBJ1-1; 8 bases match TRBD1. V trimming: 8 bases; J trimming: 8 bases; junction bases outside the gene matches: 10. The CDR3 sequence is 13 residues long. CDR1 is MNHEY and CDR2 is SVGAGI in the germline V gene. The CDR3 is CASSRGTGGEAFF. In DNA, the CDR3 is TGTGCCAGCTCTAGGGGGACAGGAGGGGAAGCTTTCTTT.

The V and J genes are TRBV29-1 and TRBJ1-1; D might be TRBD1 (5 bases). Germline CDR1 and CDR2: SQVTM and ANQGSEA. Trimming took off 2 bases at V and 4 bases at J, with 14 bases between the two ends. The CDR3 sequence is 14 residues long. CDR3 bases: TGCAGCGTTGAACTTGGGCAGGGAAGCACTGAAGCTTTCTTT. Protein product: CSVELGQGSTEAFF.

The V and J genes are TRBV5-1 and TRBJ2-5; 7 nucleotides line up with TRBD1. This CDR3 has 15 amino acids. Germline loops: CDR1 SGHRS, CDR2 YFSETQ. J gave up 2 bases and V 4 bases, and 8 bases lay outside the gene matches. As DNA, the CDR3 is TGCGCCAGCAGCCCTCACTACAGGGGTCAAGAGACCCAGTACTTC. Amino acid sequence: CASSPHYRGQETQYF.

This sequence joins TRBV7-2 and TRBJ1-5; D gene uncertain. Germline V CDR1 and CDR2: SGHTA, FQGNSA. The V and J ends lost 1 base and 3 bases respectively, with 10 bases between them. The CDR3 contains 15 residues. The CDR3 coding sequence is TGTGCCAGCAGCTTAGGTGGCAGTTACAATCAGCCCCAGCATTTT. This sequence encodes CASSLGGSYNQPQHF.

This clone has a handful of counts. This specimen includes other DNA sequences encoding the same CDR3. This CDR3 reads CASRPDSSNQPQHF. The CDR3 region has the DNA TGTGCCAGCAGACCCGACAGTAGCAATCAGCCCCAGCATTTT. The rearrangement links TRBV6-5 to TRBJ1-5, with TRBD1 as a possible D gene (5 bases). Germline lookup yields CDR1 MNHEY and CDR2 SVGAGI. V lost 6 bases and J lost 0, with 9 bases in between. The length of the CDR3 is 14 residues.

This clone was recorded once. The chain joins TRBV9 to TRBJ2-1; 8 nucleotides line up with TRBD2. CDR1 and CDR2 from the germline V gene are SGDLS and YYNGEE. The CDR3 is 18 residues long. Losses at the gene ends were 5 bases for V and 6 bases for J; bases not matched to a gene: 19. The CDR3 DNA is TGTGCCAGCAGTGATTCACACCTTCCGGGACTAGGAGTCAATGAGCAGTTCTTC. It yields the protein CASSDSHLPGLGVNEQFF.

This clone has just one count. Other nucleotide sequences in the sample specify the same CDR3. The chain joins TRBV7-9 to TRBJ2-1; 9 nucleotides line up with TRBD2. The CDR3 contains 15 residues. Germline V gives CDR1 SEHNR, CDR2 FQNEAQ (reference sequence). J gave up 1 base and V 3 bases, and 1 base lay outside the gene matches. In DNA, the CDR3 is TGTGCCAGCAGCTTTCTAGCGGGATCCTACAATGAGCAGTTCTTC. Encoded protein: CASSFLAGSYNEQFF.

This clone was recorded once. J is TRBJ2-5 and V is TRBV6-5, with unresolved D. Trimming left V 6 bases short and J 5 bases short, with 10 bases between. Germline CDR1 is MNHEY and CDR2 is SVGAGI. This CDR3 comprises 12 residues. The CDR3 DNA sequence: TGTGCCAGCAGCTGGAGTGGGGAGACCCAGTACTTC. Its translation is CASSWSGETQYF.

The genes are TRBV25-1 and TRBJ2-3; 7 bases are shared with TRBD1. Trimming removed 3 bases from V and 4 bases from J; junction bases left unmatched: 4. The CDR3 has 14 amino acids. CDR1 is MGHDK, CDR2 SYGVNS, per germline. The CDR3, as DNA: TGTGCCAGCAGTGATCGACAGGGTGCAGATACGCAGTATTTT. Translated, it gives CASSDRQGADTQYF. Drawing the rest from reference TRBV25-1 and TRBJ2-3, the complete variable domain is EADIYQTPRYLVIGTGKKITLECSQTMGHDKMYWYQQDPGMELHLIHYSYGVNSTEKGDLSSESTVSRIRTEHFPLTLESARPSHTSQYLCASSDRQGADTQYFGPGTRLTVL.

This chain uses TRBV10-3 with TRBJ1-1; no clear D gene. Between the trimmed V and J ends, which lost 4 bases and 6 bases, there was a span of 21 bases. CDR3 length equals 16 residues. The germline CDR1 and CDR2 sequences are ENHRY and SYGVKD. The CDR3 region has the DNA TGTGCCATCAGTGTCGGTCAGTCCGGGCCGCAGGCTGAAGCTTTCTTT. Its protein is CAISVGQSGPQAEAFF.